The next 10 T cell receptor beta chains were all read from a single sample in a study of blood T cell repertoires in COVID-19. Clones were read by immunoSEQ multiplex PCR, and TCRdb kept only the in-frame ones, dropping some. Altogether 350,000 or so clones are present, 92% being singletons, with the ten largest covering about 18%. Sequenced material: PBMCs or T cells enriched from blood (not recorded which). These receptors were collected from a woman younger than 45 who had recovered from COVID-19.

The V call is TRBV19, the J call TRBJ1-2; D perhaps matches TRBD1 (5 bases). Germline V gives CDR1 LNHDA, CDR2 SQIVND (reference sequence). CDR3 size: 15 residues. V dropped 3 bases and J dropped 4 bases, with 15 bases sitting between them. In DNA form, the CDR3 reads TGTGCCAGTAGTATCGGGAGACAGAGTCTCTATGGCTACACCTTC. It specifies CASSIGRQSLYGYTF.

This clone was picked up a small number of times. CDR3 loop: CASAQSDRTNQPQHF. The CDR3 DNA sequence: TGCGCCAGCGCCCAATCGGACAGGACTAATCAGCCCCAGCATTTT. The chain recombines TRBV5-1 with TRBJ1-5, with TRBD1 matching 7 bases. After removal of 7 bases from V and 4 bases from J, the junction contained 11 bases not matched to a gene. This CDR3 region has 15 residues. Per germline, CDR1 SGHRS and CDR2 YFSETQ.

The genes are TRBV5-4 and TRBJ2-5; D remains ambiguous. The CDR3 covers 13 residues. The germline V gene encodes CDR1 SGHNT and CDR2 YYREEE (reference sequence). V gave up 0 bases and J gave up 6 bases, with 9 bases separating them. The CDR3 DNA sequence: TGTGCCAGCAGCTTGGTCTCCGAGAAGACCCAGTACTTC. Its translation: CASSLVSEKTQYF.

This clone was counted a single time. The V call is TRBV10-2, the J call TRBJ2-3; 8 bases line up with TRBD2. The ends lost 7 bases at V and 3 bases at J; junction bases unmatched: 3. Germline CDR1 WSHSY, CDR2 SAAADI. CDR3 length: 13 residues. The CDR3, as DNA: TGCGCCAGCACGGCGGGAGGAACAGATACGCAGTATTTT. It translates to CASTAGGTDTQYF.

V and J are TRBV7-3 and TRBJ2-1, with 9 positions matching TRBD2. The CDR3 has 17 amino acids. Trimming at V came to 0 bases and at J to 4 bases, leaving 7 bases not matched to a gene. Germline lookup yields CDR1 SGHTA and CDR2 FQGTGA. CDR3 amino acids: CASSLTTASGEYNEQFF. In DNA, the CDR3 is TGTGCCAGCAGCTTAACCACCGCTAGCGGGGAATACAATGAGCAGTTCTTC. The full variable domain, rest sourced from reference TRBV7-3 and TRBJ2-1, is GAGVSQTPSNKVTEKGKYVELRCDPISGHTALYWYRQSLGQGPEFLIYFQGTGAADDSGLPNDRFFAVRPEGSVSTLKIQRTERGDSAVYLCASSLTTASGEYNEQFFGPGTRLTVL.

CDR3 bases: TGTGCCAGCAGCCCCGGACAGGTGGGGGAGCAGTTCTTC. Translation gives CASSPGQVGEQFF. The genes are TRBV7-2 and TRBJ2-1; TRBD1 matches at 7 bases. Losses at the gene ends were 5 bases for V and 10 bases for J; bases not matched to a gene: 8. The CDR3 is 13 residues long. CDR1 SGHTA and CDR2 FQGNSA come from the germline V gene.

The J gene is TRBJ1-2, the V gene TRBV5-4; D possibly corresponds to TRBD1 (5 bases). The V and J ends lost 3 bases and 4 bases respectively, with 13 bases between them. Per germline, CDR1 SGHNT and CDR2 YYREEE (reference sequence). The CDR3 is 14 amino acids. The CDR3 protein is CASSSPGTFYGYTF. DNA for the CDR3: TGTGCCAGCAGCTCCCCAGGGACTTTCTATGGCTACACCTTC. The full variable domain, rest sourced from reference TRBV5-4 and TRBJ1-2, is ETGVTQSPTHLIKTRGQQVTLRCSSQSGHNTVSWYQQALGQGPQFIFQYYREEENGRGNFPPRFSGLQFPNYSSELNVNALELDDSALYLCASSSPGTFYGYTFGSGTRLTVV.

The chain uses TRBV5-4 and TRBJ2-2; 8 bases align to TRBD2. The CDR3 runs 16 residues. J was trimmed by 4 bases and V by 4 bases; bases with no gene match: 9. CDR1 and CDR2 from the germline V gene are SGHNT and YYREEE (reference sequence). Written as DNA, the CDR3 is TGTGCCAGCAGCCCAGGAATAGCGGGGCTCACCGGGGAGCTGTTTTTT. Translating it yields CASSPGIAGLTGELFF.

The rearrangement links TRBV3-1 (or the pseudogene TRBV3-2) to TRBJ2-1; 9 positions agree with TRBD2. From germline, CDR1 is LGHDT and CDR2 YNNKEL (reference sequence). The CDR3 sequence is 16 residues long. Unmatched junction bases numbered 4, after V lost 0 bases and J lost 4 bases. The CDR3 DNA is TGTGCCAGCAGCCAAGACCTGACTAGCGGTTACAATGAGCAGTTCTTC. Protein product: CASSQDLTSGYNEQFF.

The rearrangement uses TRBV7-2 and TRBJ1-6; 8 nucleotides match TRBD1. V lost 5 bases and J lost 8; bases outside the gene matches: 5. The CDR3 totals 14 residues. Germline CDR1 is SGHTA and CDR2 is FQGNSA. The CDR3 bases are TGTGCCAGCAGCAATGGACAGGGATATTCACCCCTCCACTTT. Its translation is CASSNGQGYSPLHF.